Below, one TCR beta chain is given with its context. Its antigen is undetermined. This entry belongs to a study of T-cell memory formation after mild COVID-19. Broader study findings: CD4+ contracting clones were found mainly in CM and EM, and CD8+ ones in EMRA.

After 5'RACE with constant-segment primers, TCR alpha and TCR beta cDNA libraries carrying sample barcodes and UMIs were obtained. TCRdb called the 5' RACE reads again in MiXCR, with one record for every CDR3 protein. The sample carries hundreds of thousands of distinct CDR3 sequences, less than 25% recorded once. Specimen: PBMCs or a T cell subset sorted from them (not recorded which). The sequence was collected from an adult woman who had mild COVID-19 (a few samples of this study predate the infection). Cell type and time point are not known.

The DNA of the CDR3 is TGTGCCATCAGGGCCGGGACTTCCTTTAATGAGCAGTTCTTC. Translated: CAIRAGTSFNEQFF. V is TRBV10-3 and J is TRBJ2-1; perhaps TRBD2 as D (6 bases). There are 14 residues in the CDR3. Germline CDR1 and CDR2: ENHRY and SYGVKD. V lost 6 bases, J lost 7 bases, and 16 bases lay in between.